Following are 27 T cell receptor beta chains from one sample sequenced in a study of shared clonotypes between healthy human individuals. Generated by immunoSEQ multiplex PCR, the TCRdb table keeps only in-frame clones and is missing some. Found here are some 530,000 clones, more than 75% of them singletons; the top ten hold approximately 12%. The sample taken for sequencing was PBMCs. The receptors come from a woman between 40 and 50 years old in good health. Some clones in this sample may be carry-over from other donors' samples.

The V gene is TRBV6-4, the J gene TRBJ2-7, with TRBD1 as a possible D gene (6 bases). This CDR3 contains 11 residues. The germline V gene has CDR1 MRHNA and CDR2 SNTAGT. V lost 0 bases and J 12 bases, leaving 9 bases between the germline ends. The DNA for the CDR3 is TGTGCCAGCAGTGACTCGGGGGCAGCGTACTTC. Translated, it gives CASSDSGAAYF.

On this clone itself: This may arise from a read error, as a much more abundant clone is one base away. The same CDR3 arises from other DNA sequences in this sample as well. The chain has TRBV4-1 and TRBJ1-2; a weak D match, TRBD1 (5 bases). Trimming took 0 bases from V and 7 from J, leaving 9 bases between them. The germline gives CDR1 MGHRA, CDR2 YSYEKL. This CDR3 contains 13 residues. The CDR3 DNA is TGCGCCAGCAGCCAAGAAGTTGGGGGTGGCTACACCTTC. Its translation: CASSQEVGGGYTF.

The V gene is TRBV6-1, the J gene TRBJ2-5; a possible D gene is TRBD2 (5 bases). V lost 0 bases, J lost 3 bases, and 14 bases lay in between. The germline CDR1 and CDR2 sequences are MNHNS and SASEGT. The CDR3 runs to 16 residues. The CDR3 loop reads CASSEARFPREETQYF. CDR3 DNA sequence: TGTGCCAGCAGTGAAGCGCGGTTCCCGAGGGAAGAGACCCAGTACTTC.

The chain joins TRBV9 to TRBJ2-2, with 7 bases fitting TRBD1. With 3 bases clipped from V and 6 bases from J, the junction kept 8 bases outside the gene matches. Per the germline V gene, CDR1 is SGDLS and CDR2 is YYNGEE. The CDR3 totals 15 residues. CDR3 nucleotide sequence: TGTGCCAGCAGCGAGGCCGGGACAGTTTCCGGGGAGCTGTTTTTT. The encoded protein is CASSEAGTVSGELFF.

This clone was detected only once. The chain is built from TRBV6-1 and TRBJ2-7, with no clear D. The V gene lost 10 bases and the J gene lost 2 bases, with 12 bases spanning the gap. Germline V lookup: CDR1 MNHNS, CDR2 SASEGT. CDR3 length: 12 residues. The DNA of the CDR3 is TGTGCCATTGATCGCGCGGCCTACGAGCAGTACTTC. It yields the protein CAIDRAAYEQYF.

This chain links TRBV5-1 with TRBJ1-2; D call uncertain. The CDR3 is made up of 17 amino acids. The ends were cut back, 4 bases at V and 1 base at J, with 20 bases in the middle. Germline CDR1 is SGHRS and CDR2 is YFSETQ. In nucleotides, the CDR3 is TGCGCCAGCAGCCCCCGGATTACCAATCCTATTAACTATGGCTACACCTTC. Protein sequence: CASSPRITNPINYGYTF.

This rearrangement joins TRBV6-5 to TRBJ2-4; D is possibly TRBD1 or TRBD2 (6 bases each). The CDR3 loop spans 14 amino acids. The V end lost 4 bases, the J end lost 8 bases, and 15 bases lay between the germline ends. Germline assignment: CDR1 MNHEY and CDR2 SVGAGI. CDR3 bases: TGTGCCAGCAGTTCCCGGGGGCCAGGGGACATTCAGTACTTC. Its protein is CASSSRGPGDIQYF.

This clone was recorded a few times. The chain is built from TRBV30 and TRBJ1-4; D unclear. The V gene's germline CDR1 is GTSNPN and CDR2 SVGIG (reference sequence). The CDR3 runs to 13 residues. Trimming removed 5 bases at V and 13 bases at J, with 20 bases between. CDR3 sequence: CAWGRSPSGRLFF. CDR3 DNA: TGTGCCTGGGGCCGGAGCCCGAGTGGGCGACTGTTTTTT.

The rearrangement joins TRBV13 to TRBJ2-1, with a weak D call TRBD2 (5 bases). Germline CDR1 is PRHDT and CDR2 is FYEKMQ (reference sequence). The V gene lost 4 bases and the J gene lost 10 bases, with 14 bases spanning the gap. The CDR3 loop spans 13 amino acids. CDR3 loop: CASSSGELPEQFF. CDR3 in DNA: TGTGCCAGCAGCTCCGGGGAGTTGCCGGAGCAGTTCTTC.

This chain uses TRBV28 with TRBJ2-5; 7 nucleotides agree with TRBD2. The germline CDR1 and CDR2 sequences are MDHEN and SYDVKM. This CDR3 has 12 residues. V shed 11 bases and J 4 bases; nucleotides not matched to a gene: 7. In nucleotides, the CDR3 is TGTGCCTCCCGGGGGGTGCGAGAGACCCAGTACTTC. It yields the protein CASRGVRETQYF.

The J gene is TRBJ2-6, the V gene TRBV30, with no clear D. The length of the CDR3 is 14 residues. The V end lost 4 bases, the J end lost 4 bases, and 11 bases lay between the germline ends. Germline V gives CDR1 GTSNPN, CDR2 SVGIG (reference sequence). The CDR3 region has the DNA TGTGCCTGGAAAACCTACCGGGGGGCCAACGTCCTGACTTTC. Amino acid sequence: CAWKTYRGANVLTF.

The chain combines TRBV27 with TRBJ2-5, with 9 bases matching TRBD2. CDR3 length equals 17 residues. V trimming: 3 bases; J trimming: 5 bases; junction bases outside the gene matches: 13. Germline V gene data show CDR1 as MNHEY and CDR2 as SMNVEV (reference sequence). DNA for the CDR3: TGTGCCAGCAGTTTGGGTCTGGTAGCGGGAGCGGCTGAGACCCAGTACTTC. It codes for CASSLGLVAGAAETQYF.

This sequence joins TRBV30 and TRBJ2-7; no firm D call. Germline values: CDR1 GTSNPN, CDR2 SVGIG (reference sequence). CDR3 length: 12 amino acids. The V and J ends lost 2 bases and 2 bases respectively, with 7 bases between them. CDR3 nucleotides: TGTGCCTGGAGTAAGGCAGCCTACGAGCAGTACTTC. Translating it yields CAWSKAAYEQYF.

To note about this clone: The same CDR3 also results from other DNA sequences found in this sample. The CDR3 DNA follows: TGCAGCGTCAGACAGGGCGCTGAAGCTTTCTTT. The encoded protein is CSVRQGAEAFF. The chain links TRBV29-1 to TRBJ1-1; TRBD1 matches at 7 bases. With 6 bases clipped from V and 6 bases from J, the junction kept 4 bases outside the gene matches. This CDR3 is 11 amino acids long. Per the germline V gene, CDR1 is SQVTM and CDR2 is ANQGSEA.

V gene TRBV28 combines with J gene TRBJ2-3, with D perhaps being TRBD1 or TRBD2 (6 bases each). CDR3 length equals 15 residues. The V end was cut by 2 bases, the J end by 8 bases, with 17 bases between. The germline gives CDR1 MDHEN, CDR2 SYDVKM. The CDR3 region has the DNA TGTGCCAGCAGTTTAAGCTGGGGGGCCCACGGTACGCAGTATTTT. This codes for CASSLSWGAHGTQYF.

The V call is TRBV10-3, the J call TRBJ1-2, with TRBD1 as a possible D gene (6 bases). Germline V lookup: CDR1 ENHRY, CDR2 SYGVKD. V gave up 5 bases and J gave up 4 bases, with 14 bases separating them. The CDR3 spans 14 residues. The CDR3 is CAISPRGQGYGYTF. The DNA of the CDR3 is TGTGCCATCAGTCCCCGGGGGCAAGGCTATGGCTACACCTTC.

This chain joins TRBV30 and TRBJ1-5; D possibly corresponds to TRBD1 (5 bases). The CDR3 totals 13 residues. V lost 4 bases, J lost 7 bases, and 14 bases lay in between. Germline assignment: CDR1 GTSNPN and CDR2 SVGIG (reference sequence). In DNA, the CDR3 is TGTGCCTGGAATATGCAGGGAGAACAGCCCCAGCATTTT. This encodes CAWNMQGEQPQHF.

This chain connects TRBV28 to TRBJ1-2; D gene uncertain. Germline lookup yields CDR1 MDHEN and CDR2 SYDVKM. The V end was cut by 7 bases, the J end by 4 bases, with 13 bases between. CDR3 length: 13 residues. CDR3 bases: TGTGCCAGCACCCAGACGGACCTCTATGGCTACACCTTC. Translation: CASTQTDLYGYTF.

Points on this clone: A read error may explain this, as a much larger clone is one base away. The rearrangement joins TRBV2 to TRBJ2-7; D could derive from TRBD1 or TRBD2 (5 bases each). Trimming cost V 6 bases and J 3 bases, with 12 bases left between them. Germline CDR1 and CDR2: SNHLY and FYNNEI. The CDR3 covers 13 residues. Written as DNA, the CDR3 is TGTGCCAGCAGCTACGGGACGGACTACGAGCAGTACTTC. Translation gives CASSYGTDYEQYF.

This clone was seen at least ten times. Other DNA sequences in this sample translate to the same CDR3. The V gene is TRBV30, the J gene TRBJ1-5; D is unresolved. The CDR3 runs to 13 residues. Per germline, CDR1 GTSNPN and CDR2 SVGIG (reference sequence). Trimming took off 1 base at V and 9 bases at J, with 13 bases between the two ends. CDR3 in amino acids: CAWSGSSLAPQHF. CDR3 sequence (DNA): TGTGCCTGGAGTGGTAGCAGTTTAGCGCCCCAGCATTTT.

The CDR3 loop is CASSSGTPPRGNQPQHF. The CDR3 DNA is TGTGCCAGCAGTTCCGGGACCCCACCGAGAGGCAATCAGCCCCAGCATTTT. J is TRBJ1-5 and V is TRBV7-2; D perhaps matches TRBD1 (5 bases). The CDR3 extends over 17 amino acids. Deletions cut 6 bases from V and 2 bases from J, with 20 bases between. The germline gives CDR1 SGHTA, CDR2 FQGNSA.

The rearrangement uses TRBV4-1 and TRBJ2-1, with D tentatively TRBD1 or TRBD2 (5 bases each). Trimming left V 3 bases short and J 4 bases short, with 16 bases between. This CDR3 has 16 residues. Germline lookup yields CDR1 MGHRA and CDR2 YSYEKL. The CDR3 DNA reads TGCGCCAGCAGCCAGACCGACAGCCCGGGGTACAATGAGCAGTTCTTC. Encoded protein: CASSQTDSPGYNEQFF.

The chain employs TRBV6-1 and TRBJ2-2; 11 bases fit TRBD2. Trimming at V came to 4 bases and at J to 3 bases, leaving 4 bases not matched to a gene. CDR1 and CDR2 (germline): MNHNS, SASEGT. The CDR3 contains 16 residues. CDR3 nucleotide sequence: TGTGCCAGCAGTGTGGGACTAGCGGAGCACACCGGGGAGCTGTTTTTT. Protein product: CASSVGLAEHTGELFF.

The CDR3 DNA sequence: TGTGCCTGGAGTCCGGACCTGAATCAGCCCCAGCATTTT. Protein: CAWSPDLNQPQHF. This chain links TRBV30 with TRBJ1-5, with D hard to call. V lost 2 bases, J lost 4 bases, and 9 bases lay in between. The V gene's germline CDR1 is GTSNPN and CDR2 SVGIG (reference sequence). The length of the CDR3 is 13 residues.

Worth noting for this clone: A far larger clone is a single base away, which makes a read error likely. In nucleotides, the CDR3 is TGTGCCAGTTCCGGGACACGCTGTGGCTACACCTTC. Its translation is CASSGTRCGYTF. The chain links TRBV2 to TRBJ1-2; D may be TRBD1 (6 bases). The CDR3 runs 12 residues. Germline CDR1 SNHLY, CDR2 FYNNEI. V was trimmed by 9 bases and J by 7 bases, leaving 15 bases between them.

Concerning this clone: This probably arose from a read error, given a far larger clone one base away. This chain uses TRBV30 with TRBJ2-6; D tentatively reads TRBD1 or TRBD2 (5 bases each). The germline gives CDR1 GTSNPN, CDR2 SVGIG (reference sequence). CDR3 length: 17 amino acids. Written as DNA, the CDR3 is TGTGCCTGGAGCCGCTTTGGGGGTCTAACTGGGGGCAACGTCCTGACTTTC. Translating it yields CAWSRFGGLTGGNVLTF.

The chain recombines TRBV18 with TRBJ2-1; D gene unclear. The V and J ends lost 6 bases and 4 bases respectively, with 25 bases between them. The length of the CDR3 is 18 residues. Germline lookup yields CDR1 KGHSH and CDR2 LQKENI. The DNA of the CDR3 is TGTGCCAGCTCCCCGACCAGAAGACCAACCGTTGGATACAATGAGCAGTTCTTC. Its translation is CASSPTRRPTVGYNEQFF.